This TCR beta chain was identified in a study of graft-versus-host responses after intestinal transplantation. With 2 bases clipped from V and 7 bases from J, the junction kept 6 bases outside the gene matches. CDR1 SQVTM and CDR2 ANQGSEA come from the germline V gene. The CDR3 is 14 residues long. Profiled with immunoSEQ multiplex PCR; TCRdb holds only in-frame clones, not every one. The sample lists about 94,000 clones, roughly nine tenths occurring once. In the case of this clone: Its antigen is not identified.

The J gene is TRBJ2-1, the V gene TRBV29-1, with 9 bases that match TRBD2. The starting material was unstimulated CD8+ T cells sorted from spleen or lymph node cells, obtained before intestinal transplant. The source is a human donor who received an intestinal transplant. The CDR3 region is CSVELAGVSNEQFF. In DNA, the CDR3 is TGCAGCGTTGAATTAGCGGGAGTGTCAAATGAGCAGTTCTTC.